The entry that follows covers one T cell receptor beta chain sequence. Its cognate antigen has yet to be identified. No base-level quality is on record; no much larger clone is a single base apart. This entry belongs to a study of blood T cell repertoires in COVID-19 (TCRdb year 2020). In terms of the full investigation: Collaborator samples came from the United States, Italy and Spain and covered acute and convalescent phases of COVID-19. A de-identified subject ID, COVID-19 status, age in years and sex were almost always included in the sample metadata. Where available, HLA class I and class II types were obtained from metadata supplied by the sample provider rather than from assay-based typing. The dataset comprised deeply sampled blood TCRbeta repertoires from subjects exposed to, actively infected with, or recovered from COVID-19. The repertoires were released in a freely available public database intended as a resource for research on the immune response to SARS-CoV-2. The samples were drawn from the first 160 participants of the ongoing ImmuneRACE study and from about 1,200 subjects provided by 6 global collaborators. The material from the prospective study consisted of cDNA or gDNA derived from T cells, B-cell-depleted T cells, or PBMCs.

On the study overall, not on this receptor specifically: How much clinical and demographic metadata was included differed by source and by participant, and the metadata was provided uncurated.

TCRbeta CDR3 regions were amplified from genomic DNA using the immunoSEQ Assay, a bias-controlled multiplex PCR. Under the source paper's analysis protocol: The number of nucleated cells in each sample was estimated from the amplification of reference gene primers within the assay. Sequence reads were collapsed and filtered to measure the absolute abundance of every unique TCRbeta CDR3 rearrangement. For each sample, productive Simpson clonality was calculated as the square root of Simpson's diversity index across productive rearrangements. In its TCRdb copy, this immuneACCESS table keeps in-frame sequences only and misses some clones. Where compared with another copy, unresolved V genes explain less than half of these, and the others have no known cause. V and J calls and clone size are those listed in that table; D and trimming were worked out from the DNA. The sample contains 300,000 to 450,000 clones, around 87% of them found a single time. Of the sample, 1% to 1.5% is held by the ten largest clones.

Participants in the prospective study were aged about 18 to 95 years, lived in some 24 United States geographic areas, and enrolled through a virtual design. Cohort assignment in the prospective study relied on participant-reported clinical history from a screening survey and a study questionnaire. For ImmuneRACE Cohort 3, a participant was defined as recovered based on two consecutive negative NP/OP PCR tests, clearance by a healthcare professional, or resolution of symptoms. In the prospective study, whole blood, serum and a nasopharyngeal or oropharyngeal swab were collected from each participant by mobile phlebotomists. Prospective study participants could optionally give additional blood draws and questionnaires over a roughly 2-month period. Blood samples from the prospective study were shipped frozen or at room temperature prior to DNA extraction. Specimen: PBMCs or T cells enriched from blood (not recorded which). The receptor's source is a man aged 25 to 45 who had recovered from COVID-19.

In nucleotide form, the sequence is TGTGCCAGTAATCCGACAGGCCCGTTGGGTGAGCAGTTCTTC. This encodes CASNPTGPLGEQFF. The V gene is TRBV19 and the J gene is TRBJ2-1, and possibly TRBD1, on 6 matching bases. From the cysteine up to the phenylalanine, the CDR3 has a length of 14 residues. Only the CDR3 DNA is retained, 42 bases long and in frame from the first base. V is cut by 7 bases and J by 9 bases, and the space between the germline ends is 19 bases. Sequences LNHDA (CDR1) and SQIVND (CDR2) are obtained from the germline V gene (reference sequence).